This T cell receptor (beta chain) stems from a study of T-cell reconstitution after alpha-beta-depleted transplantation in children. There are many counts of this clonotype. Using unique molecular identifiers, the investigators prepared the TCRbeta library. Using its own MiXCR run on the PCR reads, TCRdb lists one record per CDR3 protein. The table records approximately 200,000 distinct CDR3 sequences, roughly 14% of them present only once. The CDR3 is 12 residues long. V was shortened by 7 bases and J by 2 bases, with 9 bases between the two germline ends. The germline V gene has CDR1 SGHRS and CDR2 YFSETQ.

This sequence joins TRBV5-1 and TRBJ2-5; D unclear. The sample consisted of PBMCs from the stem cell graft donor, taken from the stem cell graft. This clonotype was obtained from a human donor who donated a stem cell graft to a child with acute lymphoblastic leukemia. The CDR3 sequence is CASWENQETQYF. DNA of the CDR3: TGCGCCAGCTGGGAAAATCAAGAGACCCAGTACTTC.